Presented here are 21 T cell receptor beta chains from one specimen sequenced in a study of T cell responses to AZD1222 COVID-19 vaccine. Generated by immunoSEQ multiplex PCR, the TCRdb table keeps only in-frame clones and is missing some. The table lists over 140,000 clones, roughly 92% of them singletons. The sample was peripheral blood, taken on day 0 of AZD1222 vaccination. These TCRs come from an adult in good health.

The sample holds one count of this clone. The V and J genes are TRBV11-2 and TRBJ1-1; the D is unclear. This CDR3 is built from 13 residues. The V end was cut by 2 bases, the J end by 4 bases, with 8 bases between. Germline CDR1 SGHAT, CDR2 FQNNGV. The CDR3: CASSLSTSTEAFF. The CDR3 DNA reads as TGTGCCAGCAGCTTATCTACCAGCACTGAAGCTTTCTTT.

The chain couples TRBV3-1 (or the pseudogene TRBV3-2) to TRBJ2-7; 13 bases map to TRBD2. This CDR3 is 14 amino acids long. The germline gives CDR1 LGHDT, CDR2 YNNKEL (reference sequence). After removal of 6 bases from V and 4 bases from J, the junction contained 3 bases not matched to a gene. The chain's CDR3 is CASRRTSGGYEQYF. The CDR3 nucleotides read TGTGCCAGCAGGCGGACTAGCGGGGGTTACGAGCAGTACTTC.

The chain links TRBV10-1 to TRBJ2-5; D is unclear. The CDR3 runs 13 residues. CDR1 is WNHNN and CDR2 is SYGVQD in the germline V gene (reference sequence). The V end was cut by 4 bases, the J end by 1 base, with 7 bases between. The CDR3 nucleotides read TGCGCCAGCAGTGGAGACTTCCAAGAGACCCAGTACTTC. Translating gives CASSGDFQETQYF.

The rearrangement links TRBV18 to TRBJ2-1; 8 bases match TRBD2. This CDR3 spans 15 amino acids. Germline V gives CDR1 KGHSH, CDR2 LQKENI. V shed 3 bases and J 7 bases; nucleotides not matched to a gene: 8. The CDR3 DNA reads TGTGCCAGCTCACCCCCAGTAGCGGGGAATAATGAGCAGTTCTTC. Its translation is CASSPPVAGNNEQFF.

This chain joins TRBV6-6 and TRBJ2-7; D call uncertain. Between the trimmed V and J ends, which lost 4 bases and 5 bases, there was a span of 12 bases. The CDR3 has 13 amino acids. Germline V gene lookup returns CDR1 MNHNY and CDR2 SVGAGI (reference sequence). The CDR3 spells CASSFSGRDEQYF. Written as DNA, the CDR3 is TGTGCCAGCAGTTTCTCCGGCCGGGACGAGCAGTACTTC.

V usage is TRBV7-6 and J usage is TRBJ1-2, with 7 bases lining up with TRBD1. CDR1 is SGHVS and CDR2 is FNYEAQ in the germline V gene. CDR3 length equals 17 residues. J was trimmed by 1 base and V by 5 bases; bases with no gene match: 13. The CDR3 coding sequence is TGTGCCAGCAGCCTGTTCCTCGGACAGGACGATAACTATGGCTACACCTTC. Protein: CASSLFLGQDDNYGYTF.

This clone has just a few counts. The CDR3 region is CASSPLSGTSSYEQYF. The CDR3 nucleotides read TGTGCCAGCTCACCACTATCTGGGACCAGCTCCTACGAGCAGTACTTC. The J gene is TRBJ2-7, the V gene TRBV18, with D perhaps TRBD1 or TRBD2 (5 bases each). The CDR3 length is 16 residues. V shed 1 base and J shed 0 bases, with 13 bases lying between them. CDR1 is KGHSH and CDR2 is LQKENI in the germline V gene. Complete variable domain (other parts from reference TRBV18 and TRBJ2-7): NAGVMQNPRHLVRRRGQEARLRCSPMKGHSHVYWYRQLPEEGLKFMVYLQKENIIDESGMPKERFSAEFPKEGPSILRIQQVVRGDSAAYFCASSPLSGTSSYEQYFGPGTRLTVT.

V usage is TRBV29-1 and J usage is TRBJ1-2; a possible D gene is TRBD1 (5 bases). The CDR3 contains 16 residues. Germline V gives CDR1 SQVTM, CDR2 ANQGSEA. With 0 bases removed from V and 0 bases from J, the gap between germline ends came to 14 bases. The CDR3 bases are TGCAGCGTTGAAGATGCTTTAGGAGGGGCTAACTATGGCTACACCTTC. Translation gives CSVEDALGGANYGYTF.

The chain recombines TRBV6-1 with TRBJ2-1; D might be TRBD2 (7 bases). Germline V gives CDR1 MNHNS, CDR2 SASEGT. The CDR3 covers 15 residues. The V end lost 2 bases, the J end lost 3 bases, and 11 bases lay between the germline ends. The CDR3: CASSERGGFYNEQFF. CDR3 in DNA: TGTGCCAGCAGTGAAAGGGGGGGCTTCTACAATGAGCAGTTCTTC.

The chain combines TRBV24-1 with TRBJ2-7, with 11 nucleotides matching TRBD1. CDR1 KGHDR and CDR2 SFDVKD come from the germline V gene. V shed 4 bases, J shed 4 bases, and the junction held 5 bases outside the gene matches. CDR3 length equals 15 residues. The CDR3 sequence: CATSEGQGANYEQYF. The CDR3 coding sequence is TGTGCCACCAGTGAAGGACAGGGGGCAAATTACGAGCAGTACTTC.

The chain links TRBV11-2 to TRBJ2-1, with D tentatively TRBD1 (8 bases). This CDR3 is built from 15 residues. The germline gives CDR1 SGHAT, CDR2 FQNNGV. V dropped 1 base and J dropped 7 bases, with 14 bases sitting between them. CDR3 sequence reads: CASSLGQGRANEQFF. The CDR3 bases are TGTGCCAGCAGCTTAGGACAGGGGAGGGCGAATGAGCAGTTCTTC.

This chain connects TRBV7-2 to TRBJ2-3, with D uncertain. V dropped 0 bases and J dropped 4 bases, with 8 bases sitting between them. The CDR3 is 14 amino acids. From germline, CDR1 is SGHTA and CDR2 FQGNSA. In nucleotides, the CDR3 is TGTGCCAGCAGCTTAGCGAACCCGCCAGATACGCAGTATTTT. Translated: CASSLANPPDTQYF.

J is TRBJ2-4 and V is TRBV4-1, with 11 bases fitting TRBD2. J was trimmed by 0 bases and V by 1 base; bases with no gene match: 14. The CDR3 runs to 21 residues. Germline values: CDR1 MGHRA, CDR2 YSYEKL. The CDR3: CASSQAYGTSGAGLAKNIQYF. The CDR3 nucleotides read TGCGCCAGCAGCCAAGCCTACGGGACTAGCGGAGCCGGCCTAGCCAAAAACATTCAGTACTTC.

This clone was recorded only once. The chain joins TRBV6-6 to TRBJ2-3, with 8 bases matching TRBD1. The junction had 10 bases not matched to a gene; V was cut back by 7 bases and J by 1 base. The CDR3 has 16 amino acids. Germline V CDR1 and CDR2: MNHNY, SVGAGI (reference sequence). The CDR3 region is CASTLDGTGGTDTQYF. In DNA form, the CDR3 reads TGTGCCAGCACCTTAGATGGGACAGGAGGCACAGATACGCAGTATTTT.

The V and J genes are TRBV7-9 and TRBJ1-5; D might be TRBD1 (5 bases). Germline V gene sequence: CDR1 SEHNR, CDR2 FQNEAQ (reference sequence). Trimming removed 6 bases at V and 0 bases at J, with 15 bases between. CDR3 length: 16 residues. The CDR3 DNA reads as TGTGCCAGCAGTCACCGCCGGGACTTTAGCAATCAGCCCCAGCATTTT. As protein: CASSHRRDFSNQPQHF.

Concerning this clone: At the DNA level, this CDR3 is encoded by other sequences in the same sample as well. The rearrangement joins TRBV5-1 to TRBJ1-4; 9 bases are shared with TRBD1. Per germline, CDR1 SGHRS and CDR2 YFSETQ. CDR3 length: 14 amino acids. V dropped 4 bases and J dropped 5; count of bases not matched to a gene: 3. The chain's CDR3 is CASSPGTGNEKLFF. In nucleotides, the CDR3 is TGCGCCAGCAGCCCAGGGACAGGGAATGAAAAACTGTTTTTT.

The chain combines TRBV9 with TRBJ2-2; 10 bases agree with TRBD2. The CDR3 contains 16 residues. Germline V gives CDR1 SGDLS, CDR2 YYNGEE. V shed 4 bases and J 3 bases; nucleotides not matched to a gene: 6. The CDR3 nucleotides are TGTGCCAGCAGCCCTAGCGGGGGCGGAGACACCGGGGAGCTGTTTTTT. This gives the protein CASSPSGGGDTGELFF.

The genes are TRBV9 and TRBJ2-1; D ambiguous. Between the trimmed V and J ends, which lost 3 bases and 4 bases, there was a span of 8 bases. The CDR3 consists of 13 residues. The germline CDR1 and CDR2 sequences are SGDLS and YYNGEE. This CDR3 reads CASSAPLYNEQFF. The CDR3 DNA reads TGTGCCAGCAGCGCGCCATTGTACAATGAGCAGTTCTTC.

The chain links TRBV11-2 to TRBJ2-1, with no clear D. The ends were cut back, 4 bases at V and 5 bases at J, with 6 bases in the middle. The V gene's germline CDR1 is SGHAT and CDR2 FQNNGV. This CDR3 contains 12 residues. The CDR3 region is CASSYDHNEQFF. The CDR3 DNA follows: TGTGCCAGCAGCTACGACCACAATGAGCAGTTCTTC.

This rearrangement joins TRBV2 to TRBJ2-1; maybe TRBD2 (5 bases). This CDR3 has 16 residues. V lost 0 bases to trimming and J lost 6 bases, with 15 bases between them. Germline lookup yields CDR1 SNHLY and CDR2 FYNNEI. CDR3 bases: TGTGCCAGCAGTGAAGCGCCCGTGTGGGAGCTCAATGAGCAGTTCTTC. It translates to CASSEAPVWELNEQFF.

This clone was counted a single time. This sequence joins TRBV10-3 and TRBJ1-5; D not certain. V was trimmed by 3 bases and J by 1 base, leaving 7 bases between them. Germline CDR1 and CDR2: ENHRY and SYGVKD. The CDR3 spans 14 residues. CDR3 amino acids: CAISDDVSNQPQHF. For the CDR3, the DNA is TGTGCCATCAGTGACGACGTAAGCAATCAGCCCCAGCATTTT.